This TCR beta chain was profiled in a study of cytomegalovirus exposure and HLA in healthy donors. About the research overall: Of the donors genotyped, approximately 410 in all, about 81% fell in the Caucasian-associated ancestry cluster. Findings of the study overall: The number of N-insertions in an Asian-associated ancestry cluster was reportedly below the 666-donor mean in a later analysis. In an earlier analysis, about 90% or about 30%: the productive usage of most TCR beta V segments. Three CMV-associated chains proved CMV antigen-specific in vitro.

The PCR contained 60 Vbeta and 13 Jbeta primers. TCRdb's copy holds only in-frame clones and misses some; the assay was immunoSEQ multiplex PCR. The table records 180,000 or so clones, about 81% of them present only once. Germline lookup yields CDR1 SQVTM and CDR2 ANQGSEA. This CDR3 has 15 residues. Unmatched junction bases numbered 8, after V lost 3 bases and J lost 4 bases. Regarding this clone: Its antigen is unidentified.

The chain combines TRBV29-1 with TRBJ2-3; 9 nucleotides agree with TRBD2. The specimen sequenced was PBMCs. This TCR derives from a woman in her fifties or sixties in good health and CMV-seropositive. Here the CDR3 DNA reads TGCAGCGTTGACGGGACTAGCATTAGGGCAGATACGCAGTATTTT. It translates to CSVDGTSIRADTQYF.